The subject of this entry is one T cell receptor (beta chain). These data originate in a study of blood T cell repertoires in COVID-19. This CDR3 is built from 14 residues. Trimming took 5 bases from V and 7 from J; bases not matched to a gene: 4. Germline V gives CDR1 SGHTA, CDR2 FQGNSA. Some clones are missing from TCRdb's copy, which holds only in-frame ones; the method was immunoSEQ multiplex PCR. The sample includes 150,000 to 200,000 clones, approximately 78% of them seen just once. The sequence was obtained from a woman older than 75 with COVID-19, enrolled during active disease. Specimen: peripheral blood. The V and J genes are TRBV7-2 and TRBJ1-6; TRBD1 agrees at 8 bases. CDR3 sequence (DNA): TGTGCCAGCAGCCCTACAGGGGGAAATTCACCCCTCCACTTT. It is translated as CASSPTGGNSPLHF.